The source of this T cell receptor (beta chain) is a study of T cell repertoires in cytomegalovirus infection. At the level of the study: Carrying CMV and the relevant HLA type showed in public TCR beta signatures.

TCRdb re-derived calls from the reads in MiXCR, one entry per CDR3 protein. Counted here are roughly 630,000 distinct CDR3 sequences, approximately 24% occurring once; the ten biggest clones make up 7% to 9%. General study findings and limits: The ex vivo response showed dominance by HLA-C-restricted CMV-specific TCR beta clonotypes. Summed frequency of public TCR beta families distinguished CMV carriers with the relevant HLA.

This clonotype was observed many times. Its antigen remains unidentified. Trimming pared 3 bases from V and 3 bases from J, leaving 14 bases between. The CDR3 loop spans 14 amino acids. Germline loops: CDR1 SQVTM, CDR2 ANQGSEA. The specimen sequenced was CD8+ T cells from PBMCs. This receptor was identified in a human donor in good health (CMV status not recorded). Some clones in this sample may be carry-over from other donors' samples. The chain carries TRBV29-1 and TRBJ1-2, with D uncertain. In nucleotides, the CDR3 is TGCAGCGTTGACGGGAGAGCGGGTTACTATGGCTACACCTTC. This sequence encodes CSVDGRAGYYGYTF.